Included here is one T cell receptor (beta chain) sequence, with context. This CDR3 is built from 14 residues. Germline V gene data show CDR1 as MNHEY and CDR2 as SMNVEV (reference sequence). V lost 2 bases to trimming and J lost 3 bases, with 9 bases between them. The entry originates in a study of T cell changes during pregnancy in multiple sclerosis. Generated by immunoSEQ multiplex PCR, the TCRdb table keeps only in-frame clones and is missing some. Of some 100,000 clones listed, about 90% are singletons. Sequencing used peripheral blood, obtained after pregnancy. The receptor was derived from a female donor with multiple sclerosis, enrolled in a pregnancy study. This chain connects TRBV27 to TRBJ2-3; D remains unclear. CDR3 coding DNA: TGTGCCAGCAGTTTAAATTGGCAGACAGATACGCAGTATTTT. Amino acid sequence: CASSLNWQTDTQYF.